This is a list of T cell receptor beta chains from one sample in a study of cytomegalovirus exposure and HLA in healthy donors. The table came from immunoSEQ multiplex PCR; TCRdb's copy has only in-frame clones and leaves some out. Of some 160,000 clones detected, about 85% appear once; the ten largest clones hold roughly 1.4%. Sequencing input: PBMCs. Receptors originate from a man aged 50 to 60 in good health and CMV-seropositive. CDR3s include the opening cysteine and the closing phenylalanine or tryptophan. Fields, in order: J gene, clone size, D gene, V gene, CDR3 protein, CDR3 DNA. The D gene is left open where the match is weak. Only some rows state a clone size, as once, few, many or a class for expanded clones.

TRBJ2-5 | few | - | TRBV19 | CASSITGSQETQYF | TGTGCCAGTAGTATAACAGGGTCCCAAGAGACCCAGTACTTC
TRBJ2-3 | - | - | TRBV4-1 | CASSQEEITQYF | TGCGCCAGCAGCCAAGAGGAGATTACGCAGTATTTT
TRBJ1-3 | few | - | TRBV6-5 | CASSSTRQSSGNTIYF | TGTGCCAGCAGTTCAACCCGACAGAGCTCTGGAAACACCATATATTTT
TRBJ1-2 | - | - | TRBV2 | CASSESYYGYTF | TGTGCCAGCAGTGAATCTTACTATGGCTACACCTTC
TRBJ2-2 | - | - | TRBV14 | CASSRATTGELFF | TGTGCCAGCAGCCGAGCGACCACCGGGGAGCTGTTTTTT
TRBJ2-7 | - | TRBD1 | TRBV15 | CATSRSSGTGYYEQYF | TGTGCCACCAGCAGGTCGTCCGGGACAGGCTACTACGAGCAGTACTTC
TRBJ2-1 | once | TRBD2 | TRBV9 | CASSVEGLAYNEQFF | TGTGCCAGCAGCGTTGAAGGACTAGCCTACAATGAGCAGTTCTTC
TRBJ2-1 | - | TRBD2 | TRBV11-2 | CASSLNSGGLSFDEQFF | TGTGCCAGCAGCCTCAATAGCGGGGGCCTAAGTTTCGATGAGCAGTTCTTC
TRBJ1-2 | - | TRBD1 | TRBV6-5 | CASSAETGRSATF | TGTGCCAGCAGTGCCGAGACAGGGCGGTCAGCCACCTTC
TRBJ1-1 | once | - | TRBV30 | CAWSVQLGRAEAFF | TGTGCCTGGAGTGTACAATTGGGCAGGGCCGAAGCTTTCTTT
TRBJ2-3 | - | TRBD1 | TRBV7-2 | CASSSQGGTDTQYF | TGTGCCAGCAGCTCACAGGGGGGTACAGATACGCAGTATTTT
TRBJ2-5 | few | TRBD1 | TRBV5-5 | CASSLSGTGQETQYF | TGTGCCAGCAGCCTCTCCGGGACAGGTCAAGAGACCCAGTACTTC
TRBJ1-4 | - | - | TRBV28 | CASSLGGGQLNEKLFF | TGTGCCAGCAGTTTAGGGGGGGGGCAGCTAAATGAAAAACTGTTTTTT
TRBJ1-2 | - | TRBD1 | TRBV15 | CATSSGPGGFNYGYTF | TGTGCCACCAGCAGTGGGCCAGGGGGATTTAACTATGGCTACACCTTC